The TCR beta chain described here comes from a study of beta chain features in type 1 diabetes. Study findings and constraints: HLA influence on TCRB rearrangement stayed unresolved here. Among patients, naive, central memory and Treg TCRB repertoires appeared more similar than among healthy donors. PCR might preferentially amplify shorter templates, equally in patients and controls.

Concerning this clone itself: As yet, its antigen is unknown.

Expressed TCRB transcripts were sequenced because the isolated RNA had all been reverse transcribed beforehand. TCRdb keeps only in-frame clones here, not all; method: immunoSEQ multiplex PCR. The sample carries about half a million clones, 10% to 12% recorded once. The V gene's germline CDR1 is MGHRA and CDR2 YSYEKL. V was clipped by 0 bases and J by 4 bases, with 11 bases between them. The CDR3 is 15 residues long. Sorted cells reached over 95% purity in every population. The sequencing sample was made of naive CD4+ T cells from blood. The chain employs TRBV4-1 and TRBJ2-3; D remains unclear. The source is a woman between 18 and 30 years old in good health. For the CDR3, the DNA is TGCGCCAGCAGCCAAGATCGGGTAGATTCAGATACGCAGTATTTT. This codes for CASSQDRVDSDTQYF.